This TCR beta chain was captured by sequencing in a study of beta chain features in type 1 diabetes. Purity exceeded 95% in all sorted populations. The isolated RNA, all of it, was reverse transcribed, so expressed TCRB transcripts were what got sequenced. Clones were sequenced by immunoSEQ multiplex PCR, and TCRdb holds only the in-frame ones, with some missing. The sample lists under 20,000 clones, approximately 50% seen once, with about 0.45% in the top ten. The V gene end was trimmed by 6 bases and the J gene end by 3 bases; junction bases not matched to a gene: 10. This CDR3 has 16 residues. Germline values: CDR1 SGHRS, CDR2 YFSETQ.

The chain is built from TRBV5-1 and TRBJ2-3, with 10 bases that match TRBD2. Sequenced input: stem cell memory CD4+ T cells from blood. The clonotype originates from a man aged 18 to 30 in good health. CDR3 nucleotides: TGCGCCAGCAACCCTAGCGGGGGAGGTGGGACAGATACGCAGTATTTT. Its protein product is CASNPSGGGGTDTQYF.